This TCR beta chain stems from a study of blood T cell repertoires in COVID-19. Study context: T cells, B-cell-depleted T cells, or PBMCs supplied cDNA or gDNA.

The method was immunoSEQ multiplex PCR; TCRdb's version includes in-frame clones alone and lacks a portion of them. Altogether about 110,000 clones are present, 76% being singletons, with the ten largest covering about 6.3%. Seattle's cohort entered during active infection and was followed longitudinally. Germline lookup yields CDR1 PRHDT and CDR2 FYEKMQ (reference sequence). CDR3 length equals 16 residues. Trimming shortened V by 5 bases and J by 7 bases, and 18 bases separated the two germline ends. Sequencing input: peripheral blood. The TCR comes from a man aged 80 or over with COVID-19, enrolled during active disease. The gene calls are TRBV13 and TRBJ1-6; D is perhaps TRBD1 (6 bases). In DNA, the CDR3 is TGTGCCAGCAGCCTCTTCACAGGGCTCGCAAATTCACCCCTCCACTTT. Its protein is CASSLFTGLANSPLHF.